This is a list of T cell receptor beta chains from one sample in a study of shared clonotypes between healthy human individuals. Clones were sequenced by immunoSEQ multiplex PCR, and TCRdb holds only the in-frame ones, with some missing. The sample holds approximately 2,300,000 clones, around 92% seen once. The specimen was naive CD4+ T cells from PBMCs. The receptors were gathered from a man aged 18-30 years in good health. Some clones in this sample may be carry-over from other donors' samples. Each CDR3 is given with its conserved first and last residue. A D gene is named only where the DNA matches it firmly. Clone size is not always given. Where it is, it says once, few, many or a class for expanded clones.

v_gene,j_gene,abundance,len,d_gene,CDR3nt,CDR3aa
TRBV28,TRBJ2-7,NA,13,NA,TGTGCCAGCAGAGTGACCGGCCTGGGGGAGCAGTACTTC,CASRVTGLGEQYF
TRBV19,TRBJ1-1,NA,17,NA,TGTGCCAGTAGTATTATTGGGAGCGGCAGGGTAGGCACTGAAGCTTTCTTT,CASSIIGSGRVGTEAFF
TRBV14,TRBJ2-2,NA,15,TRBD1,TGTGCCAGCAGCCTCGTTACAGGGGTCACCGGGGAGCTGTTTTTT,CASSLVTGVTGELFF
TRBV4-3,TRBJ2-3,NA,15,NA,TGCGCCAGCAGCCCCGCGGGCTGGAGCACAGATACGCAGTATTTT,CASSPAGWSTDTQYF
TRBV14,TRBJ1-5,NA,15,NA,TGTGCCAGCAGCCAAGGGGGCTTGAGCAATCAGCCCCAGCATTTT,CASSQGGLSNQPQHF
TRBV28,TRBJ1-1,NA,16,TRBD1,TGTGCCAGCAGCCGTAAGGGGGCGGTTGGAAAAACTGAAGCTTTCTTT,CASSRKGAVGKTEAFF
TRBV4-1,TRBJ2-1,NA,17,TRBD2,TGCGCCAGCAGCCAAGACGGCCGGGAGGGATTTTACAATGAGCAGTTCTTC,CASSQDGREGFYNEQFF
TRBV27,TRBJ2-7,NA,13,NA,TGTGCCAGCAGTCGCACAGGGAACCACGAGCAGTACTTC,CASSRTGNHEQYF
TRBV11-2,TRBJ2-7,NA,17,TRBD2,TGTGCCAGCAGCTCAATTACCTGGGGGCTAGCGGGTTCAGAGCAGTACTTC,CASSSITWGLAGSEQYF
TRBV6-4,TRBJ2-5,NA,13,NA,TGTGCCAGCAGTGCAGGGATCCAAGAGACCCAGTACTTC,CASSAGIQETQYF
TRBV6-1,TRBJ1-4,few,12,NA,TGTGCCAGCAGTGAAAGGGGGGGAAAACTGTTTTTT,CASSERGGKLFF
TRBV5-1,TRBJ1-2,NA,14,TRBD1,TGCGCCAGCAGCGTGGACAGGGCGAGCTATGGCTACACCTTC,CASSVDRASYGYTF
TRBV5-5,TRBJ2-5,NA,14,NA,TGTGCCAACCCCCGACTGCCACCTCAAGAGACCCAGTACTTC,CANPRLPPQETQYF
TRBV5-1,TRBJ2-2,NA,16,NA,TGCGCCAGCAGCTTGGTGAGGGGAGGACCCTCCGGGGAGCTGTTTTTT,CASSLVRGGPSGELFF
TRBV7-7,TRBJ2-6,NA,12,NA,TGTGCCAGTGGGGCTGGGGCCAACGTCCTGACTTTC,CASGAGANVLTF
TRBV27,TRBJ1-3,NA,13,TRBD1,TGTGCCAGCAGTTGGACAGGGGGAAACACCATATATTTT,CASSWTGGNTIYF
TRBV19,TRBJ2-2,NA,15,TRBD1,TGTGCCAGTAGTATCCGGGGACAGGGGGCCGGGGAGCTGTTTTTT,CASSIRGQGAGELFF
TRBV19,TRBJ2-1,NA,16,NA,TGTGCCAGTAGTCCCGGAACAGGGAGCTCCTACAATGAGCAGTTCTTC,CASSPGTGSSYNEQFF
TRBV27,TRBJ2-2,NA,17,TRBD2,TGTGCCAGCAGTAGTAGCGGGAGGGCCTTGGACACCGGGGAGCTGTTTTTT,CASSSSGRALDTGELFF
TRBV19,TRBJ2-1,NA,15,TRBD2,TGTGCCAGTAGGCCCCTAGCGGGAGCCTCCAATGAGCAGTTCTTC,CASRPLAGASNEQFF
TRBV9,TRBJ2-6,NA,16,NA,TGTGCCAGCAGCGTACAGGGGACTCCCGGGGCCAACGTCCTGACTTTC,CASSVQGTPGANVLTF
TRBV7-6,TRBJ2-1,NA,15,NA,TGTGCCAGCAGCTTAGACACGGGAGCGGTCAATGAGCAGTTCTTC,CASSLDTGAVNEQFF
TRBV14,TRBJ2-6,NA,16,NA,TGTGCCAGCAGCCACCTACAGGGTCCTGGGGCCAACGTCCTGACTTTC,CASSHLQGPGANVLTF